Presented here are 17 T cell receptor beta chains from one specimen sequenced in a study of spatial heterogeneity in lung cancer. TCRdb itself ran the 5' RACE reads through MiXCR, one entry per CDR3 protein. This sample yields about 70,000 distinct CDR3 sequences, of which about 9.5% are seen a single time; 1.9% belongs to the top ten. The time point was: blood at routine non-recurrence follow-up after resection. The source material was PBMCs, sampled at follow-up. The source is a female donor with early-stage non-small cell lung cancer.

The chain links TRBV14 to TRBJ2-3; D is ambiguous. The CDR3 length is 16 residues. Deletions cut 1 base from V and 3 bases from J, with 14 bases between. Germline assignment: CDR1 SGHDN and CDR2 FVKESK. CDR3 residues: CASSQGSRRLTDTQYF. DNA of the CDR3: TGTGCCAGCAGCCAAGGGAGTCGAAGGCTTACAGATACGCAGTATTTT.

This clonotype was seen ten or more times. This rearrangement joins TRBV18 to TRBJ2-5; D remains unclear. The germline V gene encodes CDR1 KGHSH and CDR2 LQKENI. The V gene lost 2 bases and the J gene lost 4 bases, with 11 bases spanning the gap. There are 14 residues in the CDR3. The CDR3 nucleotides are TGTGCCAGCTCACCATTTGACGCACGAGAGACCCAGTACTTC. Its protein product is CASSPFDARETQYF.

V and J are TRBV4-1 and TRBJ1-1; no clear D. CDR1 MGHRA and CDR2 YSYEKL come from the germline V gene. Trimming cost V 4 bases and J 1 base, with 13 bases left between them. This CDR3 has 15 amino acids. The CDR3 DNA sequence: TGCGCCAGCAGCCCGTCGTACAGTCAGAACACTGAAGCTTTCTTT. It is translated as CASSPSYSQNTEAFF.

This clonotype has ten or more counts. The J gene is TRBJ2-1, the V gene TRBV5-1; the match to TRBD1 covers 9 bases. There are 14 residues in the CDR3. From germline, CDR1 is SGHRS and CDR2 YFSETQ. V shed 7 bases, J shed 10 bases, and the junction held 12 bases outside the gene matches. CDR3 sequence (DNA): TGCGCCAGCCTCCGGGACAGGGTGGGAGAGGAGCAGTTCTTC. This encodes CASLRDRVGEEQFF.

As for this clonotype: A much larger clone sits a single nucleotide away, making a read error possible. The chain recombines TRBV12-3 or TRBV12-4 with TRBJ2-2; D may be TRBD1 or TRBD2 (5 bases each). CDR3 length: 15 residues. For the CDR3, the DNA is TGTGCCAGCAGTGGGCAGGGATTAAGCACCGGGGAGCAGTTTTTT. Residues: CASSGQGLSTGEQFF.

The sample holds many counts of this clonotype. V and J are TRBV7-3 and TRBJ2-1; either TRBD1 or TRBD2 may fit D (5 bases each). Looked up from germline, CDR1 is SGHTA and CDR2 is FQGTGA. Trimming removed 3 bases from V and 9 bases from J, with 6 bases in between. The CDR3 extends over 11 amino acids. The CDR3 sequence: CASSFGTEQFF. CDR3 nucleotide sequence: TGTGCCAGCAGCTTCGGGACTGAGCAGTTCTTC.

The CDR3 here is CAVRRLSETQYF. CDR3 DNA: TGTGCCGTCCGCAGGCTCTCAGAGACCCAGTACTTC. This chain uses TRBV30 with TRBJ2-5, with D hard to call. Trimming left V 8 bases short and J 4 bases short, with 14 bases between. The CDR3 extends over 12 amino acids. Germline CDR1 and CDR2: GTSNPN and SVGIG (reference sequence).

This clonotype was counted ten times or more. The chain joins TRBV2 to TRBJ2-1; D is possibly TRBD1 (6 bases). CDR3 size: 13 residues. With 5 bases removed from V and 3 bases from J, the gap between germline ends came to 8 bases. Germline values: CDR1 SNHLY, CDR2 FYNNEI. The CDR3 coding sequence is TGTGCCAGCAGTACAGGGTTCTACAATGAGCAGTTCTTC. Protein product: CASSTGFYNEQFF.

J is TRBJ1-6 and V is TRBV10-3; D is perhaps TRBD1 (5 bases). This CDR3 is 15 amino acids long. The V end was cut by 3 bases, the J end by 5 bases, with 11 bases between. Germline V gene data show CDR1 as ENHRY and CDR2 as SYGVKD. The CDR3 DNA follows: TGTGCCATCAGTGATCCGGGACGGAATAATTCACCCCTCCACTTT. Protein sequence: CAISDPGRNNSPLHF.

This clonotype was counted only a few times. This sequence joins TRBV3-1 and TRBJ2-7; no reliable D call. The ends were cut back, 4 bases at V and 5 bases at J, with 12 bases in the middle. The germline V gene has CDR1 LGHDT and CDR2 YNNKEL (reference sequence). This CDR3 spans 13 amino acids. The DNA for the CDR3 is TGTGCCAGCAGCCCCCAAACCAGAGACGAGCAGTACTTC. Translating it yields CASSPQTRDEQYF.

This clonotype was detected many times. The chain couples TRBV29-1 to TRBJ2-5; the D gene could be TRBD1 or TRBD2 (5 bases each). Germline V gives CDR1 SQVTM, CDR2 ANQGSEA. The ends were cut back, 4 bases at V and 7 bases at J, with 13 bases in the middle. The CDR3 totals 12 residues. In DNA, the CDR3 is TGCAGCGTTGGTCGTGATGGGGGGACCCAGTACTTC. Its protein is CSVGRDGGTQYF.

Many counts were recorded for this clonotype. CDR3: CASSTDGRSQHF. In nucleotides, the CDR3 is TGCGCCAGCAGCACCGATGGACGGTCCCAGCATTTT. The V and J genes are TRBV5-1 and TRBJ1-5, with no clear D. The CDR3 is made up of 12 amino acids. Deletions cut 4 bases from V and 11 bases from J, with 13 bases between. Germline values: CDR1 SGHRS, CDR2 YFSETQ.

This clonotype was observed at least ten times. The chain joins TRBV10-3 to TRBJ2-2, with D unclear. Trimming shortened V by 7 bases and J by 6 bases, and 9 bases separated the two germline ends. The germline V gene encodes CDR1 ENHRY and CDR2 SYGVKD. This CDR3 has 12 residues. This chain's CDR3 is CAINRKPGELFF. Written as DNA, the CDR3 is TGTGCCATCAACCGTAAACCCGGGGAGCTGTTTTTT.

The chain joins TRBV5-1 to TRBJ2-7, with 11 bases matching TRBD2. The junction had 10 bases not matched to a gene; V was cut back by 3 bases and J by 5 bases. Looked up from germline, CDR1 is SGHRS and CDR2 is YFSETQ. This CDR3 spans 16 amino acids. This CDR3 is CASSSSLAGVSDEQYF. CDR3 coding DNA: TGCGCCAGCAGCTCTTCACTAGCGGGAGTTAGCGACGAGCAGTACTTC.

In this sample, this clonotype turned up many times. The chain is built from TRBV7-2 and TRBJ2-4, with D possibly TRBD1 on 5 matching bases. This CDR3 comprises 14 residues. Between the trimmed V and J ends, which lost 2 bases and 4 bases, there was a span of 9 bases. Germline CDR1 and CDR2: SGHTA and FQGNSA. The CDR3 region has the DNA TGTGCCAGCAGCTTAACAGGACCAAAAAACATTCAGTACTTC. Amino acids: CASSLTGPKNIQYF.

This clonotype was detected ten times or more. This chain joins TRBV3-1 and TRBJ2-5; D ambiguous. This CDR3 contains 12 residues. Between the trimmed V and J ends, which lost 0 bases and 3 bases, there was a span of 2 bases. Germline CDR1 reads LGHDT; CDR2 reads YNNKEL (reference sequence). The CDR3 reads CASSQEEETQYF. In DNA form, the CDR3 reads TGTGCCAGCAGCCAAGAAGAAGAGACCCAGTACTTC.

This clonotype was seen repeatedly, ten times or more. This chain links TRBV9 with TRBJ1-5; D gene unclear. This CDR3 has 16 residues. CDR1 is SGDLS and CDR2 is YYNGEE in the germline V gene. Trimming left V 2 bases short and J 1 base short, with 13 bases between. CDR3 protein: CASSVPGWISNQPQHF. As DNA, the CDR3 is TGTGCCAGCAGCGTTCCCGGCTGGATAAGCAATCAGCCCCAGCATTTT.